These 30 T cell receptor beta chains were sequenced from one sample in a study of human T cells and chemical hapten exposure. Time point denoted: patch test 2, 6 weeks after DPC sensitization. Treatment: therapeutic diphenylcyclopropenone sensitization with weekly scalp DPC. TCRdb fed the RACE reads into MiXCR, producing one record per CDR3 protein. The data hold a few hundred thousand distinct CDR3 sequences, with just under 6.5% observed a single time. The source was whole blood, collected in connection with sensitization to the hapten diphenylcyclopropenone (DPC). The receptors were gathered from a woman aged 18-35 years with alopecia areata. Some clones in this sample may be carry-over from other donors' samples.

The sample holds many counts of this clonotype. The J gene is TRBJ2-3, the V gene TRBV6-2 or TRBV6-3; a possible D gene is TRBD2 (5 bases). V dropped 7 bases and J dropped 4 bases, with 15 bases sitting between them. Germline values: CDR1 MNHEY, CDR2 SVGEGT. This CDR3 region has 14 residues. DNA for the CDR3: TGTGCCAGCAACATACAAGAGGGTGCAGATACGCAGTATTTT. Amino acids: CASNIQEGADTQYF.

This clonotype was seen many times. The rearrangement uses TRBV7-9 and TRBJ2-5; unclear D gene. Germline V gene data show CDR1 as SEHNR and CDR2 as FQNEAQ (reference sequence). The CDR3 contains 13 residues. Trimming shortened V by 5 bases and J by 4 bases, and 11 bases separated the two germline ends. The CDR3, as DNA: TGTGCCAGCAGCCTGGTAGGGTTAGAGACCCAGTACTTC. This encodes CASSLVGLETQYF.

The rearrangement joins TRBV9 to TRBJ1-3; D uncertain. The CDR3 runs to 16 residues. Trimming cost V 0 bases and J 0 bases, with 10 bases left between them. Germline V gene lookup returns CDR1 SGDLS and CDR2 YYNGEE. For the CDR3, the DNA is TGTGCCAGCAGCGTAGACGGAAGAGGCTCTGGAAACACCATATATTTT. Translated: CASSVDGRGSGNTIYF.

This clonotype appeared many times. The rearrangement joins TRBV7-8 to TRBJ1-1; perhaps TRBD1 as D (5 bases). Germline lookup yields CDR1 SGHVS and CDR2 FQNEAQ. The CDR3 is 16 residues long. Trimming left V 2 bases short and J 6 bases short, with 19 bases between. DNA for the CDR3: TGTGCCAGCAGCTTAAGGAGGGGAGTCGATAACTCTGAAGCTTTCTTT. Residues: CASSLRRGVDNSEAFF.

V usage is TRBV20-1 and J usage is TRBJ2-3; either TRBD1 or TRBD2 may fit D (6 bases each). Germline loops: CDR1 DFQATT, CDR2 SNEGSKA (reference sequence). V shed 5 bases and J shed 2 bases, with 17 bases lying between them. The CDR3 has 15 amino acids. CDR3 in DNA: TGCAGTGCTCCTAGTGGGGGGCGTCTCACAGATACGCAGTATTTT. Translation gives CSAPSGGRLTDTQYF.

This clonotype was recorded many times. The chain links TRBV20-1 to TRBJ2-4; 8 bases agree with TRBD1. The CDR3 consists of 14 residues. The germline gives CDR1 DFQATT, CDR2 SNEGSKA (reference sequence). V was clipped by 4 bases and J by 3 bases; unmatched bases: 5. CDR3 loop: CSAINTGGKNIQYF. The CDR3 bases are TGCAGTGCTATTAATACAGGGGGCAAAAACATTCAGTACTTC.

The chain recombines TRBV4-2 with TRBJ2-3, with TRBD2 matching over 7 bases. Germline V gives CDR1 LGHNA, CDR2 YNFKEQ. The CDR3 has 14 residues. Trimming cost V 4 bases and J 4 bases; bases outside gene matches: 5. This CDR3 is CASSPGTMADTQYF. The DNA of the CDR3 is TGTGCCAGCAGCCCGGGGACTATGGCAGATACGCAGTATTTT.

This clonotype was found many times. The chain is built from TRBV10-3 and TRBJ2-7; D call uncertain. Germline V gene data show CDR1 as ENHRY and CDR2 as SYGVKD. Between the trimmed V and J ends, which lost 2 bases and 5 bases, there was a span of 13 bases. The CDR3 length is 14 residues. CDR3 bases: TGTGCCATCAGTGAGCCCGCTCTGGAAGACGAGCAGTACTTC. It yields the protein CAISEPALEDEQYF.

This clonotype has only a few counts. The chain combines TRBV5-1 with TRBJ2-5; TRBD1 agrees at 8 bases. This CDR3 has 15 amino acids. With 0 bases clipped from V and 0 bases from J, the junction kept 1 base outside the gene matches. Germline values: CDR1 SGHRS, CDR2 YFSETQ. Written as DNA, the CDR3 is TGCGCCAGCAGCTTGGCGGGACAGGACCAAGAGACCCAGTACTTC. This sequence encodes CASSLAGQDQETQYF.

The rearrangement links TRBV6-2 or TRBV6-3 to TRBJ2-2, with D unresolved. CDR3 length: 18 residues. The germline gives CDR1 MNHEY, CDR2 SVGEGT. V was shortened by 0 bases and J by 2 bases, with 16 bases between the two germline ends. CDR3 residues: CASSYSPPRVPNTGELFF. CDR3 bases: TGTGCCAGCAGTTACTCCCCGCCCCGCGTTCCAAACACCGGGGAGCTGTTTTTT.

This clonotype appeared many times. The V gene is TRBV4-1, the J gene TRBJ1-6, with TRBD1 identical over 8 bases. The length of the CDR3 is 15 residues. Germline V gene sequence: CDR1 MGHRA, CDR2 YSYEKL. V was clipped by 3 bases and J by 8 bases; unmatched bases: 6. The CDR3 loop reads CASSHGQGQDSPLHF. CDR3 bases: TGCGCCAGCAGCCATGGACAGGGTCAAGATTCACCCCTCCACTTT.

This clonotype was observed at least ten times. The V call is TRBV4-3, the J call TRBJ1-2; D ambiguous. Germline V CDR1 and CDR2: LGHNA, YSLEER. V was cut by 4 bases and J by 4 bases, with 16 bases left in between. The length of the CDR3 is 15 residues. The CDR3 nucleotides read TGCGCCAGCAGCCTCTCCCAGGTTACATCCTATGGCTACACCTTC. Amino acid sequence: CASSLSQVTSYGYTF.

There are many counts of this clonotype. The CDR3 does not end in the conserved phenylalanine or tryptophan, so this is likely a read error. The chain is built from TRBV6-6 and TRBJ2-5, with D tentatively TRBD1 (7 bases). Germline values: CDR1 MNHNY, CDR2 SVGAGI (reference sequence). CDR3 length equals 13 residues. V shed 5 bases and J shed 11 bases, with 18 bases lying between them. The CDR3 nucleotides are TGTGCCAGCAGTCCGATGCTCGGGGGACAGCAGTACGTC. Residues: CASSPMLGGQQYV.

This chain uses TRBV20-1 with TRBJ2-5; TRBD1 agrees at 7 bases. Unmatched junction bases numbered 9, after V lost 4 bases and J lost 10 bases. Germline CDR1 reads DFQATT; CDR2 reads SNEGSKA (reference sequence). CDR3 length equals 12 residues. The CDR3 coding sequence is TGCAGTGCTACCGACAGGGATGGGAACCAGTACTTC. Protein: CSATDRDGNQYF.

The rearrangement links TRBV20-1 to TRBJ2-7; 7 bases fit TRBD1. CDR3 length: 16 residues. Looked up from germline, CDR1 is DFQATT and CDR2 is SNEGSKA (reference sequence). After removal of 0 bases from V and 0 bases from J, the junction contained 8 bases not matched to a gene. The chain's CDR3 is CSARDQTTGSSYEQYF. The CDR3 nucleotides are TGCAGTGCTAGAGACCAGACGACAGGGAGCTCCTACGAGCAGTACTTC.

This clonotype has just a few counts. The chain links TRBV18 to TRBJ2-1; 11 nucleotides line up with TRBD2. This CDR3 region has 16 residues. Germline V gene data show CDR1 as KGHSH and CDR2 as LQKENI. Trimming cost V 2 bases and J 7 bases; bases outside gene matches: 7. CDR3 coding DNA: TGTGCCAGCTCACCAACGACTAGCGGGGCTATGAATGAGCAGTTCTTC. This translates into CASSPTTSGAMNEQFF.

This clonotype was picked up many times. The chain combines TRBV7-3 with TRBJ2-1; 9 bases are a match to TRBD1. Germline values: CDR1 SGHTA, CDR2 FQGTGA. There are 15 residues in the CDR3. Losses at the gene ends were 5 bases for V and 6 bases for J; bases not matched to a gene: 8. CDR3 DNA: TGTGCCAGCAGCCGAACAGGGGGCTTGGGCAATGAGCAGTTCTTC. This encodes CASSRTGGLGNEQFF.

V and J are TRBV27 and TRBJ2-3, with 9 nucleotides matching TRBD2. The CDR3 runs to 17 residues. V was pared by 6 bases and J by 1 base, with 11 bases of the junction left unmatched. Germline V CDR1 and CDR2: MNHEY, SMNVEV (reference sequence). CDR3: CASSASGALFGTDTQYF. The CDR3 DNA follows: TGTGCCAGCAGCGCTAGCGGGGCGCTTTTTGGCACAGATACGCAGTATTTT.

Comment on this clonotype: A much larger clone lies a single base off, so this may be a read error. The V call is TRBV19, the J call TRBJ1-2, with D possibly matching TRBD1 (6 bases). The CDR3 has 15 amino acids. V was pared by 5 bases and J by 6 bases, with 19 bases between. Germline CDR1 is LNHDA and CDR2 is SQIVND (reference sequence). CDR3 amino acids: CASSFEQGSIDGYTF. The CDR3 DNA follows: TGTGCCAGTAGTTTCGAACAGGGAAGTATTGATGGCTACACCTTC.

In this sample, this clonotype turned up a few times. J is TRBJ2-3 and V is TRBV7-2; the match to TRBD2 covers 8 bases. This CDR3 comprises 15 residues. V was pared by 5 bases and J by 2 bases, with 6 bases of the junction left unmatched. The germline V gene has CDR1 SGHTA and CDR2 FQGNSA. In DNA form, the CDR3 reads TGTGCCAGCAGCCCGACTAGCGCCCACACAGATACGCAGTATTTT. The encoded protein is CASSPTSAHTDTQYF.

This clonotype showed up just a few times. The chain couples TRBV12-3 or TRBV12-4 to TRBJ2-7; 12 positions match TRBD2. The CDR3 sequence is 14 residues long. The V gene end was trimmed by 4 bases and the J gene end by 7 bases; junction bases not matched to a gene: 5. The CDR3 is CASSSSGGAWEQYF. Written as DNA, the CDR3 is TGTGCCAGCAGTTCTAGCGGGGGGGCCTGGGAGCAGTACTTC.

The chain recombines TRBV7-2 with TRBJ1-6; TRBD1 aligns across 7 bases. The CDR3 covers 15 residues. Unmatched junction bases numbered 8, after V lost 5 bases and J lost 7 bases. CDR1 and CDR2 (germline): SGHTA, FQGNSA. This chain's CDR3 is CASSEGQPGNSPLHF. DNA of the CDR3: TGTGCCAGCAGCGAGGGACAGCCGGGGAATTCACCCCTCCACTTT.

A few counts support this clonotype. V and J are TRBV20-1 and TRBJ1-2; D possibly corresponds to TRBD1 (5 bases). The CDR3 totals 18 residues. Deletions cut 5 bases from V and 3 bases from J, with 28 bases between. Per germline, CDR1 DFQATT and CDR2 SNEGSKA (reference sequence). The CDR3 DNA follows: TGCAGTGCTTCCCGAAAGGTTTTAGGGGAAATCATTCACTATGGCTACACCTTC. Protein: CSASRKVLGEIIHYGYTF.

This clonotype has a count of ten or more. The chain uses TRBV29-1 and TRBJ2-3; D uncertain. Looked up from germline, CDR1 is SQVTM and CDR2 is ANQGSEA. V lost 3 bases, J lost 6 bases, and 10 bases lay in between. This CDR3 spans 12 amino acids. CDR3 protein: CSVDTGLDTQYF. The CDR3 DNA is TGCAGCGTTGACACCGGTTTGGATACGCAGTATTTT.

The rearrangement joins TRBV9 to TRBJ2-1, with 9 bases lining up with TRBD2. V was pared by 2 bases and J by 8 bases, with 8 bases of the junction left unmatched. The CDR3 runs 15 residues. The germline gives CDR1 SGDLS, CDR2 YYNGEE. The CDR3 coding sequence is TGTGCCAGCAGCGTCGGGACTAGCAGTAGCTATGAGCAGTTCTTC. Its protein is CASSVGTSSSYEQFF.

This clonotype was recorded many times. The rearrangement joins TRBV7-2 to TRBJ2-3; 9 positions match TRBD2. Germline trimming cut 3 bases from V and 2 bases from J; bases unmatched to any gene: 9. Per the germline V gene, CDR1 is SGHTA and CDR2 is FQGNSA. This CDR3 has 17 amino acids. CDR3 sequence (DNA): TGTGCCAGCAGCTTCGGAGCGGGGGGTTCGCACACAGATACGCAGTATTTT. Translating gives CASSFGAGGSHTDTQYF.

This clonotype occurred many times. The rearrangement uses TRBV12-3 or TRBV12-4 and TRBJ1-2; no firm D call. CDR3 size: 11 residues. Between the trimmed V and J ends, which lost 1 base and 5 bases, there was a span of 2 bases. CDR3 amino acids: CASSLGYGYTF. The CDR3 region has the DNA TGTGCCAGCAGTTTAGGGTATGGCTACACCTTC.

This clonotype has more than one count but fewer than ten. This chain links TRBV4-1 with TRBJ1-5, with TRBD1 matching 7 bases. Germline loops: CDR1 MGHRA, CDR2 YSYEKL. The CDR3 loop spans 15 amino acids. V was pared by 3 bases and J by 8 bases, with 10 bases of the junction left unmatched. The CDR3 sequence: CASSQYTGDGEPQHF. CDR3 sequence (DNA): TGCGCCAGCAGCCAGTACACAGGGGACGGGGAGCCCCAGCATTTT.

There are a few counts of this clonotype. The chain employs TRBV7-9 and TRBJ2-3; either TRBD1 or TRBD2 may supply D (6 bases each). Germline CDR1 SEHNR, CDR2 FQNEAQ (reference sequence). This CDR3 spans 19 amino acids. V was trimmed by 5 bases and J by 5 bases, leaving 29 bases between them. Here the CDR3 reads CASSLNGPGQLEAGDTQYF. In nucleotides, the CDR3 is TGTGCCAGCAGCCTTAATGGCCCCGGACAGCTCGAAGCGGGAGATACGCAGTATTTT.

The sample holds many counts of this clonotype. The J gene is TRBJ1-2, the V gene TRBV3-1; possible D gene TRBD1, 6 bases. Germline CDR1 and CDR2: LGHDT and YNNKEL (reference sequence). This CDR3 contains 14 residues. The V end was cut by 4 bases, the J end by 4 bases, with 13 bases between. In DNA, the CDR3 is TGTGCCAGCAGCCCTAGGGGGGGTCCCTATGGCTACACCTTC. Amino acids: CASSPRGGPYGYTF.